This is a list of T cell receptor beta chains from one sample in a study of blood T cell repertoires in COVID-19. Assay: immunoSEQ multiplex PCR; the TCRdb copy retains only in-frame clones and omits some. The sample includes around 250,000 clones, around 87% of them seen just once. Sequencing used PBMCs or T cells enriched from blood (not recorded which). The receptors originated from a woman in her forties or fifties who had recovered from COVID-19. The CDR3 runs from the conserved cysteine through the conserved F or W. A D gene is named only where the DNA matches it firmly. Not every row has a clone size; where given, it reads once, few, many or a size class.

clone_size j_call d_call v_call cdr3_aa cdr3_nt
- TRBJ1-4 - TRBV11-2 CASSLDRGAIIEKLFF TGTGCCAGCAGCTTAGATCGGGGGGCGATAATCGAAAAACTGTTTTTT
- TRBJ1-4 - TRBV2 CASTPQVQKLFF TGTGCCAGCACTCCGCAGGTACAAAAACTGTTTTTT
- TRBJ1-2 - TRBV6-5 CASSPSRTQGGGYTF TGTGCCAGCAGCCCCAGCCGCACACAGGGCGGTGGCTACACCTTC
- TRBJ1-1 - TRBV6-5 CASSSYTEAFF TGTGCCAGCAGCTCCTACACTGAAGCTTTCTTT
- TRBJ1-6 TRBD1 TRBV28 CASRGGQGARSPLHF TGTGCCAGCAGGGGGGGACAGGGGGCGCGATCACCCCTCCACTTT
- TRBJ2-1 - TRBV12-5 CASGLGGSEQFF TGTGCTAGTGGTTTGGGGGGCAGTGAGCAGTTCTTC
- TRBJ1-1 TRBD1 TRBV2 CASTTGGGRTEAFF TGTGCCAGCACAACAGGGGGGGGTCGGACTGAAGCTTTCTTT
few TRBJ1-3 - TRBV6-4 CASSDRLYSGNTIYF TGTGCCAGCAGTGACAGACTCTACTCTGGAAACACCATATATTTT
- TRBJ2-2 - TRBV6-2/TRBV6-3 CASSYAPGEPGELFF TGTGCCAGCAGTTACGCCCCAGGGGAGCCCGGGGAGCTGTTTTTT
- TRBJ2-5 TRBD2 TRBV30 CAWSKLRTSGSGETQYF TGTGCCTGGAGTAAACTCCGGACTAGCGGGAGTGGCGAGACCCAGTACTTC
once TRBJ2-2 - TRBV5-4 CASSLDRTNTGELFF TGTGCCAGCAGCTTGGACAGGACGAACACCGGGGAGCTGTTTTTT
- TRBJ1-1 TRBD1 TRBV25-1 CASSGGQGKAFF TGTGCCAGCAGTGGGGGACAGGGAAAAGCTTTCTTT
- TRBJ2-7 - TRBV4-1 CASSRGRDYEQYF TGCGCCAGCAGCCGAGGGAGAGACTACGAGCAGTACTTC
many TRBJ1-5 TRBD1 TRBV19 CASHKSPRGTGGDQPQHF TGTGCCAGCCATAAATCCCCCAGGGGGACAGGAGGTGATCAGCCCCAGCATTTT
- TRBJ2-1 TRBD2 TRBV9 CASSDSGDSYNEQFF TGTGCCAGCAGTGATAGCGGGGATTCCTACAATGAGCAGTTCTTC
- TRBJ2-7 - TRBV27 CASSPWTGSYEQYF TGTGCCAGCAGTCCTTGGACGGGAAGCTACGAGCAGTACTTC
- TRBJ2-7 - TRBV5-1 CASSVDPGVWYEQYF TGCGCCAGCAGTGTCGACCCGGGAGTCTGGTACGAGCAGTACTTC
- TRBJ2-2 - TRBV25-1 CASSEFFGGPTGELFF TGTGCCAGCAGTGAATTTTTCGGGGGGCCCACCGGGGAGCTGTTTTTT
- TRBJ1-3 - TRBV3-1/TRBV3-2 CASSQSTSGNTIYF TGTGCCAGCAGCCAGAGCACCTCTGGAAACACCATATATTTT
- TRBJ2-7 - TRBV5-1 CASSPTTTAYEQYF TGCGCCAGCAGCCCGACCACGACAGCCTACGAGCAGTACTTC
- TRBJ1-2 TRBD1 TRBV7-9 CASSSPGQQLTF TGTGCCAGCAGCTCGCCGGGACAGCAGCTCACCTTC
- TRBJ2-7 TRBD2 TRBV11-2 CASSFSGGSGSGEQYF TGTGCCAGCAGCTTCTCTGGTGGGAGCGGGAGCGGCGAGCAGTACTTC
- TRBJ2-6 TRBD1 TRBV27 CASSDTDRTLLGANVLTF TGTGCCAGCAGTGATACGGACAGGACCCTTTTGGGGGCCAACGTCCTGACTTTC
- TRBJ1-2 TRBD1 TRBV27 CASSAWDRANYGYTF TGTGCCAGCAGTGCCTGGGACAGGGCGAACTATGGCTACACCTTC
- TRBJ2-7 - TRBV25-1 CASGDPPRYF TGTGCCAGCGGAGACCCTCCTCGGTACTTC
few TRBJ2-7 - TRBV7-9 CASSLDDREQYF TGTGCCAGCAGCTTAGATGACAGGGAGCAGTACTTC
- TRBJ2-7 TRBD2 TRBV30 CAWSTGRTPFEQYF TGTGCCTGGAGTACCGGGAGGACCCCCTTCGAGCAGTACTTC
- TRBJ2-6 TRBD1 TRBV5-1 CASSLAGTARSGANVLTF TGCGCCAGCAGCTTGGCTGGGACAGCGCGCTCTGGTGCCAACGTCCTGACTTTC
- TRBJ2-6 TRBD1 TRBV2 CASSRDRAGANVLTF TGTGCCAGCAGTAGGGACAGGGCTGGGGCCAACGTCCTGACTTTC
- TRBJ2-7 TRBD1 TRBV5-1 CASRGQGVLYEQYF TGCGCCAGCAGGGGACAGGGGGTTCTCTACGAGCAGTACTTC
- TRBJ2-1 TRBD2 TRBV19 CASGDYDEQFF TGTGCATCCGGGGACTACGATGAGCAGTTCTTC
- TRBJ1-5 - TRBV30 CAWSRDTNNQPQHF TGTGCCTGGAGTAGGGACACTAACAATCAGCCCCAGCATTTT
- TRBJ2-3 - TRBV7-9 CASSPQVSDGDTQYF TGTGCCAGCAGCCCACAGGTGAGTGATGGGGATACGCAGTATTTT
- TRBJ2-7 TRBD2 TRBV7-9 CASSLPRASGIHEQYF TGTGCCAGCAGCTTACCTCGTGCTAGCGGGATCCACGAGCAGTACTTC
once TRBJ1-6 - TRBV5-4 CASSLNPGGRNPPLHF TGTGCCAGCAGCTTGAATCCGGGTGGTAGGAATCCACCCCTCCACTTT
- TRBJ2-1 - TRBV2 CASSDEGYNEQFF TGTGCCAGCAGTGATGAGGGCTACAATGAGCAGTTCTTC
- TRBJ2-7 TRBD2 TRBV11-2 CASSLLAGAYEQYF TGTGCCAGCAGCTTACTAGCGGGGGCCTACGAGCAGTACTTC
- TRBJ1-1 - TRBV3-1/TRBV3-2 CASRLQGTEAFF TGTGCCAGCAGGTTACAGGGCACTGAAGCTTTCTTT
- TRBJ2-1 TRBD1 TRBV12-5 CASGSLSGTAQFF TGTGCTAGTGGTTCTTTATCCGGGACAGCGCAGTTCTTC
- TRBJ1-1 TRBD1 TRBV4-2 CASSQGPNTGGQRNTEAFF TGTGCCAGCAGCCAAGGTCCCAATACAGGGGGCCAACGGAACACTGAAGCTTTCTTT
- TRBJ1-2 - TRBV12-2 CASRLVVFSPRDDGYTF TGTGCAAGTCGCTTAGTCGTGTTCTCCCCCCGGGATGACGGCTACACCTTC
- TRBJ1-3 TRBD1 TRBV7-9 CASSWGQSGNTIYF TGTGCCAGCAGCTGGGGACAGAGTGGAAACACCATATATTTT
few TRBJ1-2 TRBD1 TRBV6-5 CASSYEGAQEGYTF TGTGCCAGCAGTTACGAGGGGGCCCAGGAGGGCTACACCTTC
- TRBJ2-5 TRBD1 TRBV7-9 CASSLGDRGNQETQYF TGTGCCAGCAGCTTGGGGGACAGGGGTAACCAAGAGACCCAGTACTTC
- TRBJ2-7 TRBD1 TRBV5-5 CASSSGTGATYEQYF TGTGCCAGCAGCTCGGGGACAGGGGCCACCTACGAGCAGTACTTC
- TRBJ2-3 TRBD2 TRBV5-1 CASRAGGETDTQYF TGCGCCAGCAGGGCCGGGGGGGAGACAGATACGCAGTATTTT